This T cell receptor (beta chain) was documented in a study of blood T cell repertoires in COVID-19 (dated by TCRdb to about 2020). About the study as a whole: The collaborator samples originated in the United States, Italy and Spain and spanned the acute and convalescent phases of COVID-19. The material from the prospective study consisted of cDNA or gDNA derived from T cells, B-cell-depleted T cells, or PBMCs. The dataset comprised deeply sampled blood TCRbeta repertoires from subjects exposed to, actively infected with, or recovered from COVID-19. The repertoires were released in a freely available public database intended as a resource for research on the immune response to SARS-CoV-2. The samples were drawn from two sources: the first 160 participants of the ongoing ImmuneRACE study, and approximately 1,300 subjects contributed by 6 global collaborators. The sample metadata nearly always contained a de-identified subject ID, COVID-19 status, age in years and sex. HLA class I and class II types, where available, came from metadata supplied by the sample provider rather than from assay-based typing. Study-wide findings and limitations: How much clinical and demographic metadata was included differed by source and by participant, and the metadata was provided uncurated.

About this clone: Its antigen has not been determined. Per-base quality was not reported, and no clone a single base away is much larger than it.

The immunoSEQ Assay, a bias-controlled multiplex PCR, was used to amplify TCRbeta CDR3 regions from genomic DNA. Under the source paper's analysis protocol: Within the assay, amplification of reference gene primers was used to estimate how many nucleated cells each sample contained. To quantify the absolute abundance of each unique TCRbeta CDR3 rearrangement, sequence reads were collapsed and filtered. For each sample, productive Simpson clonality was calculated as the square root of Simpson's diversity index over productive rearrangements. Not all clones reach the TCRdb copy of this immuneACCESS table, which keeps in-frame sequences only. Checked studies attribute under half of the gap to unresolved V genes and leave the rest unexplained. Clonal size and the V and J genes are those of that table, whereas D and trimming came from the DNA. The sample table records hundreds of thousands of clones; about 91% of these occur just once. The ten largest clones take up 6% to 6.5% of the sample.

One collaborating source in Seattle enrolled patients while the patients were actively infected and followed the patients over time throughout the course of disease. The collaborating institutions used their own protocols to collect whole blood in K2EDTA tubes. Collaborator samples were shipped for TCRbeta analysis as frozen whole blood, isolated PBMCs, or DNA extracted from either sample type. The CDR3 spans 17 residues, from the cysteine through the phenylalanine. The sequence is cut down to CDR3 DNA, 51 bases in frame from base 1. Reading the germline V gene gives CDR1 SGHAT and CDR2 FQNNGV. V sheds 6 bases and J sheds 4 bases, leaving 24 bases between their ends.

The specimen sequenced was peripheral blood. This receptor was obtained from a woman aged 25 to 39 with COVID-19, enrolled during active disease. Here the chain combines TRBV11-2 and TRBJ1-2, and possibly TRBD1, on 6 matching bases. CDR3 protein: CASRPLRQARQGYGYTF. The DNA sequence follows: TGTGCCAGCAGACCACTTCGACAGGCCCGGCAGGGCTATGGCTACACCTTC.